The following is a T cell receptor beta chain sequence with its context. This sample is part of a study of blood T cell repertoires in COVID-19. Across the study: From the United States, Italy and Spain came samples of acute and convalescent COVID-19.

CDR1 and CDR2 (germline): MDHEN, SYDVKM. The CDR3 extends over 13 amino acids. Trimming stripped 8 bases from V and 6 bases from J, with 13 bases between. Seattle cases were enrolled at active infection and followed longitudinally. Sequenced by immunoSEQ multiplex PCR; TCRdb stores in-frame clones only, minus some. The sample includes around 190,000 clones, around four fifths of them seen just once. This clonotype was obtained from an older woman with COVID-19, enrolled during active disease. This chain links TRBV28 with TRBJ1-4; maybe TRBD1 (6 bases). Sequenced: peripheral blood. The CDR3 is CASQRDKHEKLFF. CDR3 nucleotides: TGTGCCAGCCAGCGGGACAAACATGAAAAACTGTTTTTT.